One sample yielded the 21 T cell receptor beta chains listed below, sequenced in a study of shared T cell receptors in the human thymus (dated by TCRdb to the early 2020s). Library construction relied on the immunoSEQ multiplex PCR assay. Entries here come from immuneACCESS through TCRdb and include only in-frame sequences with V and J called. Some clones fail to appear in such tables; in the studies checked, an unresolved V gene covers under half of the shortfall, and the cause of the remainder is unknown. The sample yields roughly 500,000 clones; about four fifths were counted once. Around 0.012% of the sample is held by the ten biggest clonotypes. A further study also used this sample, focusing on human thymus T cells.

The material sequenced was thymocytes. The receptors shown here come from a boy in the first two years of life with a congenital heart defect. Donor details come from another sample of the same person, matched by shared clones.

The chain employs TRBV6-1 and TRBJ2-5; weak D call: TRBD1 (5 bases). Trimming took 6 bases from V and 7 from J, leaving 18 bases between them. This CDR3 has 14 residues. CDR1 and CDR2 (germline): MNHNS, SASEGT. CDR3 bases: TGTGCCAGCAGGTTAAAGGGGCGGCCTGGGACCCAGTACTTC. It codes for CASRLKGRPGTQYF.

The genes are TRBV7-2 and TRBJ2-4; 8 bases map to TRBD2. V gave up 8 bases and J gave up 0 bases; unmatched junction bases: 9. The germline CDR1 and CDR2 sequences are SGHTA and FQGNSA. The CDR3 contains 16 residues. Here the CDR3 DNA reads TGTGCCAGCCCCGGGGGGGGCAGAGTAGCCAAAAACATTCAGTACTTC. As protein: CASPGGGRVAKNIQYF.

The chain recombines TRBV4-2 with TRBJ2-2; 8 bases are a match to TRBD2. The CDR3 length is 16 residues. Trimming took 3 bases from V and 5 from J; bases not matched to a gene: 8. Germline CDR1 and CDR2: LGHNA and YNFKEQ. The CDR3 protein is CASSHGTGGETGELFF. The DNA of the CDR3 is TGTGCCAGCAGCCACGGAACGGGAGGGGAGACCGGGGAGCTGTTTTTT.

The chain is built from TRBV14 and TRBJ2-1; 7 bases are shared with TRBD2. There are 16 residues in the CDR3. The germline gives CDR1 SGHDN, CDR2 FVKESK. The ends lost 5 bases at V and 5 bases at J; junction bases unmatched: 12. The CDR3 coding sequence is TGTGCCAGCAGCGTGAGGGGCGGGAGAGGGGACAATGAGCAGTTCTTC. Residues: CASSVRGGRGDNEQFF.

This chain links TRBV19 with TRBJ1-4; D is unclear. The CDR3 has 16 amino acids. Germline V lookup: CDR1 LNHDA, CDR2 SQIVND (reference sequence). Trimming shortened V by 2 bases and J by 8 bases, and 18 bases separated the two germline ends. Here the CDR3 reads CASSIIAPGETEKLFF. The CDR3 DNA follows: TGTGCCAGTAGTATAATCGCCCCGGGTGAGACCGAAAAACTGTTTTTT.

The chain uses TRBV19 and TRBJ1-5, with D possibly matching TRBD1 (5 bases). The germline V gene encodes CDR1 LNHDA and CDR2 SQIVND (reference sequence). The V gene lost 5 bases and the J gene lost 7 bases, with 12 bases spanning the gap. This CDR3 contains 13 residues. CDR3 sequence (DNA): TGTGCCAGTAGTTCCCGGGCAGGGCAGCCCCAGCATTTT. Translated: CASSSRAGQPQHF.

The chain joins TRBV19 to TRBJ2-1; TRBD2 matches 14 bases. The CDR3 length is 17 residues. The germline CDR1 and CDR2 sequences are LNHDA and SQIVND (reference sequence). Losses at the gene ends were 5 bases for V and 4 bases for J; bases not matched to a gene: 7. The CDR3 coding sequence is TGTGCCAGTAGTCCCGGGACTAGCGGGAGCGGTTACAATGAGCAGTTCTTC. Translating gives CASSPGTSGSGYNEQFF.

The rearrangement joins TRBV13 to TRBJ1-3; 9 bases align to TRBD1. CDR3 size: 22 residues. CDR1 is PRHDT and CDR2 is FYEKMQ in the germline V gene (reference sequence). The ends lost 2 bases at V and 2 bases at J; junction bases unmatched: 22. This chain's CDR3 is CASSLSPPRTIRTGVPGNTIYF. Here the CDR3 DNA reads TGTGCCAGCAGCTTAAGTCCCCCCCGTACAATCCGGACAGGGGTCCCTGGAAACACCATATATTTT. The whole variable domain, filled in from reference TRBV13 and TRBJ1-3, reads AAGVIQSPRHLIKEKRETATLKCYPIPRHDTVYWYQQGPGQDPQFLISFYEKMQSDKGSIPDRFSAQQFSDYHSELNMSSLELGDSALYFCASSLSPPRTIRTGVPGNTIYFGEGSWLTVV.

This CDR3 is CSVGVRGSSYEQYF. The CDR3, as DNA: TGCAGCGTTGGAGTCAGGGGAAGCTCCTACGAGCAGTACTTC. The chain is built from TRBV29-1 and TRBJ2-7, with D tentatively TRBD1 (6 bases). The V end was cut by 4 bases, the J end by 0 bases, with 13 bases between. The germline V gene has CDR1 SQVTM and CDR2 ANQGSEA. The CDR3 runs 14 residues.

The chain carries TRBV5-6 and TRBJ2-1; D perhaps matches TRBD1 (6 bases). The V and J ends lost 0 bases and 4 bases respectively, with 11 bases between them. The CDR3 contains 15 residues. CDR1 and CDR2 (germline): SGHDT, YYEEEE. The CDR3 coding sequence is TGTGCCAGCAGCTTGGGGACAGCCCTTTACAATGAGCAGTTCTTC. Its protein is CASSLGTALYNEQFF.

This clone showed up just once. Here the CDR3 DNA reads TGTGCCAGCAGTGATGACGGCAGGGGGCATGGCTACACCTTC. Amino acids: CASSDDGRGHGYTF. This rearrangement joins TRBV6-4 to TRBJ1-2; 8 bases line up with TRBD1. This CDR3 spans 14 amino acids. CDR1 is MRHNA and CDR2 is SNTAGT in the germline V gene. J was trimmed by 6 bases and V by 3 bases; bases with no gene match: 6.

This sequence joins TRBV18 and TRBJ2-7; TRBD2 matches at 13 bases. The CDR3 consists of 17 residues. Trimming at V came to 0 bases and at J to 4 bases, leaving 6 bases not matched to a gene. Germline V gene data show CDR1 as KGHSH and CDR2 as LQKENI. CDR3 nucleotide sequence: TGTGCCAGCTCACCACCGATACTAGCGGGAGGGTATTACGAGCAGTACTTC. Amino acids: CASSPPILAGGYYEQYF. The full variable domain, completed using reference TRBV18 and TRBJ2-7, is NAGVMQNPRHLVRRRGQEARLRCSPMKGHSHVYWYRQLPEEGLKFMVYLQKENIIDESGMPKERFSAEFPKEGPSILRIQQVVRGDSAAYFCASSPPILAGGYYEQYFGPGTRLTVT.

This rearrangement joins TRBV12-1 to TRBJ2-1; the table's D call, TRBD2, was not checked against the DNA. TRBV12-1 is designated a pseudogene. CDR3 length: 14 amino acids. CDR3 coding DNA: TGTGCCAGCAGCTTTGGGAGACCCTACAATGAGCAGTTCTTC. Its protein is CASSFGRPYNEQFF.

This chain uses TRBV9 with TRBJ2-3, with D perhaps TRBD2 (7 bases). V was clipped by 2 bases and J by 7 bases, with 8 bases between them. The germline V gene encodes CDR1 SGDLS and CDR2 YYNGEE. This CDR3 spans 12 amino acids. CDR3 nucleotides: TGTGCCAGCAGCGTGGGGGGGCATACGCAGTATTTT. Its protein is CASSVGGHTQYF.

This clone was detected once. V usage is TRBV27 and J usage is TRBJ2-7, with 11 bases lining up with TRBD1. The CDR3 is made up of 15 amino acids. The trim removed 3 bases at V and 5 bases at J, leaving 6 bases unmatched. Per the germline V gene, CDR1 is MNHEY and CDR2 is SMNVEV (reference sequence). The CDR3: CASSFLDRGLHEQYF. CDR3 bases: TGTGCCAGCAGTTTTTTGGACAGGGGGCTTCACGAGCAGTACTTC.

The chain couples TRBV12-5 to TRBJ2-5, with 9 bases aligning to TRBD2. The CDR3 is 18 residues long. Germline trimming cut 6 bases from V and 2 bases from J; bases unmatched to any gene: 16. The V gene's germline CDR1 is LGHNT and CDR2 FRNRAP. The CDR3 DNA sequence: TGTGCTAGTGGCCCTCACCCGGTTGGTGCGGGAGGGCAAGAGACCCAGTACTTC. Its translation: CASGPHPVGAGGQETQYF.

As to this clone: Other DNA sequences in the sample encode the same CDR3. The J gene is TRBJ1-3, the V gene TRBV7-9; TRBD1 might be the D (5 bases). The length of the CDR3 is 14 residues. Germline V gene lookup returns CDR1 SEHNR and CDR2 FQNEAQ (reference sequence). The germline V and J ends were trimmed by 5 bases and 2 bases, with 10 bases remaining between them. The CDR3 is CASSLGGAGNTIYF. In DNA, the CDR3 is TGTGCCAGCAGCCTCGGGGGGGCTGGAAACACCATATATTTT.

The V gene is TRBV4-2, the J gene TRBJ2-3; the match to TRBD2 covers 11 bases. Germline-derived CDR1 and CDR2 are LGHNA and YNFKEQ. CDR3 length: 19 residues. The V and J ends lost 0 bases and 0 bases, in that order; junction bases with no gene match: 8. The CDR3 sequence: CASSQDEGLAARSTDTQYF. The CDR3 bases are TGTGCCAGCAGCCAAGATGAGGGACTAGCGGCCCGTAGCACAGATACGCAGTATTTT.

This chain connects TRBV6-5 to TRBJ1-1; D remains unclear. V shed 8 bases and J shed 10 bases, with 14 bases lying between them. This CDR3 region has 11 residues. CDR1 and CDR2 from the germline V gene are MNHEY and SVGAGI. CDR3 DNA sequence: TGTGCCAGCGGCGGGAGGTATGGAGCTTTCTTT. It encodes CASGGRYGAFF.

This chain joins TRBV10-2 and TRBJ1-2; 8 nucleotides match TRBD1. V lost 10 bases and J lost 8; bases outside the gene matches: 6. The CDR3 contains 11 residues. From germline, CDR1 is WSHSY and CDR2 SAAADI. The CDR3 sequence is CATHTGGGYTF. The DNA for the CDR3 is TGCGCCACCCATACAGGGGGAGGCTACACCTTC.

The CDR3 sequence: CASRVPMGAQETQYF. The CDR3 DNA reads TGTGCCAGCAGAGTCCCGATGGGAGCCCAAGAGACCCAGTACTTC. The chain joins TRBV2 to TRBJ2-5, with TRBD2 as a possible D gene (5 bases). The CDR3 length is 15 residues. Germline V gene data show CDR1 as SNHLY and CDR2 as FYNNEI. V was trimmed by 6 bases and J by 1 base, leaving 15 bases between them.